Below, 30 T cell receptor beta chains from the same sample are listed, as sequenced in a study of blood T cells in healthy people across ages. Through a sample-barcoded 5' primer and a J-beta primer mix, a second PCR was run for roughly 7 to 11 cycles. TCRdb re-derived calls from the 5' RACE reads in MiXCR, one entry per CDR3 protein. Of over a million distinct CDR3 sequences listed, 45% are singletons. The sample taken for sequencing was blood. These receptor sequences come from a woman aged 55-69 years in good health.

V and J are TRBV7-2 and TRBJ2-3; D is ambiguous. V was pared by 1 base and J by 6 bases, with 14 bases between. There are 15 residues in the CDR3. Germline CDR1 is SGHTA and CDR2 is FQGNSA. The CDR3 sequence: CASSLVSALLDTQYF. The CDR3, as DNA: TGTGCCAGCAGCTTAGTGTCGGCTCTTTTGGATACGCAGTATTTT.

Concerning this clonotype: A read error may explain this, as a much larger clone is one base away. The chain combines TRBV5-1 with TRBJ2-3; D remains unclear. This CDR3 contains 13 residues. Germline CDR1 and CDR2: SGHRS and YFSETQ. V lost 4 bases to trimming and J lost 6 bases, with 12 bases between them. The CDR3 DNA follows: TGCGCCAGCAGCGGCGAGTTGGGGGATACGCAGTATTTT. Its translation is CASSGELGDTQYF.

This clonotype has at least ten counts. This chain joins TRBV5-6 and TRBJ2-1; 11 nucleotides align to TRBD1. Looked up from germline, CDR1 is SGHDT and CDR2 is YYEEEE. CDR3 length: 17 residues. The trim removed 7 bases at V and 2 bases at J, leaving 11 bases unmatched. The CDR3 protein is CASSGTGGLGTYNEQFF. The CDR3 coding sequence is TGTGCCAGCTCCGGGACAGGGGGACTAGGGACCTACAATGAGCAGTTCTTC.

This sequence joins TRBV27 and TRBJ2-5; D may be TRBD2 (5 bases). Trimming pared 6 bases from V and 12 bases from J, leaving 17 bases between. Per germline, CDR1 MNHEY and CDR2 SMNVEV (reference sequence). CDR3 size: 12 residues. CDR3 coding DNA: TGTGCCAGCAGCCCCGGGCCGAGGGTGGAGTACTTC. Amino acids: CASSPGPRVEYF.

The V call is TRBV27, the J call TRBJ2-7; D uncertain. The germline CDR1 and CDR2 sequences are MNHEY and SMNVEV (reference sequence). The CDR3 is 14 amino acids. The V gene lost 5 bases and the J gene lost 7 bases, with 18 bases spanning the gap. The CDR3 bases are TGTGCCAGCAGTCCCCGCTTATCGGTCCATGAGCAGTACTTC. As protein: CASSPRLSVHEQYF.

The CDR3 spells CASSKAGRSNQPQHF. CDR3 DNA: TGTGCCAGCAGTAAGGCCGGGCGGAGCAATCAGCCCCAGCATTTT. V and J are TRBV27 and TRBJ1-5; the D is unclear. The CDR3 is 15 amino acids. Trimming shortened V by 5 bases and J by 1 base, and 12 bases separated the two germline ends. Germline V gene sequence: CDR1 MNHEY, CDR2 SMNVEV (reference sequence).

This clonotype appeared a single time. This chain links TRBV5-3 with TRBJ2-1; D is undetermined. TRBV5-3 is flagged as an ORF with uncertain function. V lost 4 bases and J 1 base, leaving 18 bases between the germline ends. The CDR3 runs to 17 residues. The CDR3 DNA reads as TGTGCCAGAAGCCTCAGACTGGAATTTTTGTCCTACAATGAGCAGTTCTTC. Amino acids: CARSLRLEFLSYNEQFF.

This clonotype was detected ten times or more. The chain employs TRBV20-1 and TRBJ2-1, with D hard to call. The CDR3 runs to 14 residues. Trimming took 1 base from V and 4 from J, leaving 11 bases between them. Germline CDR1 DFQATT, CDR2 SNEGSKA (reference sequence). The CDR3 coding sequence is TGCAGTGCTAGAGGTCCAGAGTTTTACAATGAGCAGTTCTTC. As protein: CSARGPEFYNEQFF.

This clonotype was found a few times. This chain links TRBV7-9 with TRBJ1-6; tentative D call: TRBD1 (5 bases). CDR1 and CDR2 (germline): SEHNR, FQNEAQ (reference sequence). The CDR3 sequence is 14 residues long. Trimming removed 2 bases at V and 9 bases at J, with 11 bases between. CDR3 coding DNA: TGTGCCAGCAGCTTACAATCAGGGATTTCACCCCTCCACTTT. Protein sequence: CASSLQSGISPLHF.

This chain links TRBV27 with TRBJ2-6; D unresolved. The CDR3 contains 18 residues. CDR1 MNHEY and CDR2 SMNVEV come from the germline V gene (reference sequence). Trimming cost V 2 bases and J 0 bases, with 14 bases left between them. CDR3 sequence: CASSLRFRISSGANVLTF. The CDR3 DNA reads as TGTGCCAGCAGTTTAAGGTTCAGAATTTCCTCTGGGGCCAACGTCCTGACTTTC.

This chain uses TRBV27 with TRBJ2-1; no clear D. The germline V gene has CDR1 MNHEY and CDR2 SMNVEV (reference sequence). Trimming cost V 5 bases and J 4 bases, with 15 bases left between them. The CDR3 spans 15 residues. DNA of the CDR3: TGTGCCAGCAGTCCCCGGCCCCTCGGTTACAATGAGCAGTTCTTC. Translation: CASSPRPLGYNEQFF.

This clonotype was seen only once. The chain links TRBV20-1 to TRBJ2-5, with 7 bases identical to TRBD1. Trimming removed 5 bases from V and 4 bases from J; junction bases left unmatched: 10. This CDR3 contains 14 residues. Looked up from germline, CDR1 is DFQATT and CDR2 is SNEGSKA (reference sequence). For the CDR3, the DNA is TGCAGTGCTGCACCGACAGGGCGACGAGAGACCCAGTACTTC. It is translated as CSAAPTGRRETQYF.

This rearrangement joins TRBV20-1 to TRBJ2-3; TRBD2 matches at 7 bases. The CDR3 covers 14 residues. CDR1 is DFQATT, CDR2 SNEGSKA, per germline (reference sequence). The V gene end was trimmed by 3 bases and the J gene end by 3 bases; junction bases not matched to a gene: 6. The chain's CDR3 is CSARPLAETDTQYF. The DNA for the CDR3 is TGCAGTGCTAGGCCCCTAGCGGAGACAGATACGCAGTATTTT.

The chain combines TRBV3-1 with TRBJ2-3; D is uncertain. Trimming pared 1 base from V and 6 bases from J, leaving 5 bases between. This CDR3 comprises 12 residues. CDR1 and CDR2 from the germline V gene are LGHDT and YNNKEL (reference sequence). CDR3 in DNA: TGTGCCAGCAGCCAAGTTGGGGATACGCAGTATTTT. Amino acids: CASSQVGDTQYF.

Notes on this clonotype: The junction differs from germline at one of its ends, possibly a read error. CDR3 in DNA: TGTGCCAGCAGATTGCGGACAGGGGAATTAGGGGCCAACGTCCTGGCTTTC. Its protein is CASRLRTGELGANVLAF. The genes are TRBV12-3 or TRBV12-4 and TRBJ2-6; TRBD1 agrees at 9 bases. The CDR3 sequence is 17 residues long.

This clonotype turned up a few times. The chain employs TRBV9 and TRBJ2-7; 7 bases fit TRBD1. Trimming at V came to 4 bases and at J to 2 bases, leaving 6 bases not matched to a gene. Germline values: CDR1 SGDLS, CDR2 YYNGEE. This CDR3 region has 14 residues. The CDR3 coding sequence is TGTGCCAGCAGCCCAGGGACAGTTGCCTACGAGCAGTACTTC. Amino acid sequence: CASSPGTVAYEQYF.

This clonotype was observed a single time. The CDR3 DNA is TGTGCCAGCAGTTCCGGACAGGGGGCCCGCACAGATACGCAGTATTTT. Translated, it gives CASSSGQGARTDTQYF. V usage is TRBV12-3 or TRBV12-4 and J usage is TRBJ2-3; 11 nucleotides match TRBD1. V shed 4 bases, J shed 1 base, and the junction held 4 bases outside the gene matches. This CDR3 is 16 amino acids long.

V and J are TRBV4-1 and TRBJ2-1; D is possibly TRBD1 or TRBD2 (5 bases each). V gave up 1 base and J gave up 8 bases, with 18 bases separating them. The length of the CDR3 is 16 residues. Germline V CDR1 and CDR2: MGHRA, YSYEKL. CDR3 coding DNA: TGCGCCAGCAGCCAAGCCCCGGGACGAGCGAGCGATGAGCAGTTCTTC. Translation gives CASSQAPGRASDEQFF.

This clonotype has just a few counts. The genes are TRBV13 and TRBJ2-3, with no clear D. Germline assignment: CDR1 PRHDT and CDR2 FYEKMQ (reference sequence). CDR3 length: 17 amino acids. Deletions cut 2 bases from V and 1 base from J, with 16 bases between. The CDR3 bases are TGTGCCAGCAGCTTACAACAGTTGTCCTTCGGCACAGATACGCAGTATTTT. Translated: CASSLQQLSFGTDTQYF.

This rearrangement joins TRBV4-2 to TRBJ2-1; D is uncertain. The J call may be in error: the DNA end matches TRBJ2-7 better. CDR1 is LGHNA and CDR2 is YNFKEQ in the germline V gene. The CDR3 is 18 amino acids. CDR3 sequence: CASSQEGPPGAPSYEQYF. CDR3 nucleotide sequence: TGTGCCAGCAGCCAAGAGGGCCCTCCAGGAGCTCCTTCTTACGAGCAGTACTTC.

This clonotype was picked up many times. This sequence joins TRBV2 and TRBJ2-7, with 7 bases fitting TRBD1. CDR1 and CDR2 from the germline V gene are SNHLY and FYNNEI. The CDR3 has 14 residues. V lost 1 base to trimming and J lost 6 bases; unmatched junction nucleotides: 6. The CDR3 loop reads CASSEGQGSSEQYF. The CDR3 coding sequence is TGTGCCAGCAGTGAAGGACAGGGATCATCCGAGCAGTACTTC.

This clonotype was observed a handful of times. The rearrangement links TRBV12-5 to TRBJ2-5; D remains unclear. The CDR3 spans 16 residues. V lost 0 bases, J lost 4 bases, and 15 bases lay in between. CDR1 is LGHNT, CDR2 FRNRAP, per germline. CDR3 sequence reads: CASGLVIGGAGETQYF. The CDR3 nucleotides read TGTGCTAGTGGTTTGGTAATAGGTGGAGCAGGAGAGACCCAGTACTTC.

The chain links TRBV29-1 to TRBJ2-1, with 14 positions matching TRBD2. This CDR3 contains 16 residues. CDR1 is SQVTM, CDR2 ANQGSEA, per germline. Losses at the gene ends were 6 bases for V and 5 bases for J; bases not matched to a gene: 9. In nucleotides, the CDR3 is TGCAGCGTCGCCGGACTAGCGGGGGGTTTGAACAATGAGCAGTTCTTC. It codes for CSVAGLAGGLNNEQFF.

The gene calls are TRBV6-1 and TRBJ2-7; unclear D gene. The CDR3 contains 14 residues. The ends were cut back, 3 bases at V and 7 bases at J, with 16 bases in the middle. Germline loops: CDR1 MNHNS, CDR2 SASEGT. The DNA for the CDR3 is TGTGCCAGCAGTGATCTGCTCGGATTGGATGAGCAGTACTTC. This gives the protein CASSDLLGLDEQYF.

The rearrangement joins TRBV7-2 to TRBJ2-3; 7 bases agree with TRBD2. This CDR3 has 14 amino acids. The V segment lost 4 bases and the J segment 5 bases; nucleotides outside the gene matches: 6. CDR1 is SGHTA and CDR2 is FQGNSA in the germline V gene. CDR3 nucleotide sequence: TGTGCCAGCAGCTCTTGGACTAGAATAGATACGCAGTATTTT. This sequence encodes CASSSWTRIDTQYF.

This clonotype was detected a few times. V usage is TRBV7-8 and J usage is TRBJ2-7, with D uncertain. The germline V and J ends were trimmed by 1 base and 0 bases, with 13 bases remaining between them. Per the germline V gene, CDR1 is SGHVS and CDR2 is FQNEAQ. CDR3 length: 16 amino acids. The CDR3 sequence is CASSLDSSRSSYEQYF. In DNA form, the CDR3 reads TGTGCCAGCAGCTTAGACTCTTCTCGATCCTCCTACGAGCAGTACTTC.

The chain recombines TRBV5-5 with TRBJ1-4; 8 bases agree with TRBD1. Germline trimming cut 3 bases from V and 6 bases from J; bases unmatched to any gene: 7. The germline V gene has CDR1 SGHKS and CDR2 YYEKEE (reference sequence). The CDR3 has 15 residues. CDR3 DNA sequence: TGTGCCAGCAGCTCCCCTGACAGGGGTCATGAAAAACTGTTTTTT. It translates to CASSSPDRGHEKLFF.

The chain recombines TRBV20-1 with TRBJ2-1; 8 nucleotides agree with TRBD2. Germline V CDR1 and CDR2: DFQATT, SNEGSKA (reference sequence). CDR3 length equals 17 residues. J lost 8 bases, V lost 5 bases, and 20 bases had no gene match. CDR3 nucleotides: TGCAGTGCTCAGGGCAACCTAGGAGAGCGGGAGACTGATGAGCAGTTCTTC. Protein: CSAQGNLGERETDEQFF.

This chain links TRBV3-1 with TRBJ2-1, with D unclear. The J call may be in error: the DNA end matches TRBJ2-7 better. The CDR3 has 11 residues. Germline CDR1 is LGHDT and CDR2 is YNNKEL (reference sequence). CDR3 nucleotide sequence: TGTGCCAGCAGCCAATGGAATGAGCAGTACTTC. Amino acids: CASSQWNEQYF.

The rearrangement joins TRBV20-1 to TRBJ2-5; tentatively, D is TRBD2 (6 bases). This CDR3 comprises 15 residues. The germline V gene has CDR1 DFQATT and CDR2 SNEGSKA (reference sequence). The V end was cut by 3 bases, the J end by 3 bases, with 17 bases between. CDR3 nucleotides: TGCAGTGCTAGGGTGAGCGGAGGGAGGAAAGAGACCCAGTACTTC. Translating it yields CSARVSGGRKETQYF.